This T cell receptor (beta chain) was sequenced in a study of blood T cell repertoires in COVID-19. Study-wide background: Donors in the United States, Italy and Spain gave samples during acute or convalescent COVID-19. PBMCs, B-cell-depleted T cells, or T cells were the source of the cDNA or gDNA that made up the material.

In the original processing: Estimation of nucleated cell counts was performed using reference gene primer amplification. Assay used: immunoSEQ multiplex PCR; TCRdb lists only in-frame clones, some missing. That table furnishes V, J and clone size, whereas the DNA furnished D and trimming. Here the sample spans 100,000 or so clones, more than 80% being singletons. Per germline, CDR1 MDHEN and CDR2 SYDVKM. The V and J ends lost 6 bases and 0 bases, in that order; junction bases with no gene match: 9. The CDR3 consists of 18 residues. The sequence was collected from a woman older than 75 with acute or convalescent COVID-19. The chain links TRBV28 to TRBJ2-5; TRBD2 matches 14 bases. Input material: peripheral blood. Here the CDR3 reads CASSSIGTSGGHQETQYF. CDR3 coding DNA: TGTGCCAGCAGCTCGATAGGGACTAGCGGGGGTCACCAAGAGACCCAGTACTTC.